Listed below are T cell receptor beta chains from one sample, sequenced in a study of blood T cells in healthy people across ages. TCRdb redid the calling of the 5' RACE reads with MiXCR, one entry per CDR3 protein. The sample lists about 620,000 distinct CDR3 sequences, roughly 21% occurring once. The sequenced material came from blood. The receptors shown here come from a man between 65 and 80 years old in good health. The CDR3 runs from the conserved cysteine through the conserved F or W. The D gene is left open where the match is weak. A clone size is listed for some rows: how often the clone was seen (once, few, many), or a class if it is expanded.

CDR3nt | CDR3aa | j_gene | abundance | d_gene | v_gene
TGCGCCAGCAGCCAAGATACAGGGGGCATCCAGACCCAGTACTTC | CASSQDTGGIQTQYF | TRBJ2-5 | NA | TRBD1 | TRBV4-1
TGTGCCATCAGTGAATCGGAGTTCTACGAGCAGTACTTC | CAISESEFYEQYF | TRBJ2-7 | few | NA | TRBV10-3
TGTGCCAGCAGTTTTACAGGGATTATCGGGGAGCTGTTTTTT | CASSFTGIIGELFF | TRBJ2-2 | few | NA | TRBV27
TGCGCCAGCAGTGGGGACGGGGGGAACTACGAGCAGTACTTC | CASSGDGGNYEQYF | TRBJ2-7 | few | TRBD2 | TRBV5-1
TGTGCCAGCAGTTTTAGGACAGCGAACACCGGGGAGCTGTTTTTT | CASSFRTANTGELFF | TRBJ2-2 | many | NA | TRBV12-3/TRBV12-4
TGCGCCAGCAGCCAAGAAGGATTCTCCTACAATGAGCAGTTCTTC | CASSQEGFSYNEQFF | TRBJ2-1 | many | NA | TRBV4-1
TGTGCCAGCAGCTCCCTGGGACTAGCGGAACCAGATACGCAGTATTTT | CASSSLGLAEPDTQYF | TRBJ2-3 | few | TRBD2 | TRBV7-3
TGTGCCAGCAACGGCGCAAACACCGGGGAGCTGTTTTTT | CASNGANTGELFF | TRBJ2-2 | once | NA | TRBV6-5
TGTGCCAGCAGCGTAGATCCAGCGGGATCAAACGAGCAGTACTTC | CASSVDPAGSNEQYF | TRBJ2-7 | few | TRBD2 | TRBV9
TGCAGTGCTGGACAGGGACTTGGGTACGAGCAGTACTTC | CSAGQGLGYEQYF | TRBJ2-7 | NA | TRBD1 | TRBV20-1
TGTGCCAGCAGTTTTAGGAGGACTAGCGGGAGATATGAGCAGTTCTTC | CASSFRRTSGRYEQFF | TRBJ2-1 | NA | TRBD2 | TRBV27
TGTGCCACCGGTGGCTCCTATAATTCACCCCTCCACTTT | CATGGSYNSPLHF | TRBJ1-6 | many | NA | TRBV28
TGCGCCAGCAGCCTCCGGACCGAAGTTAATTCACCCCTCCACTTT | CASSLRTEVNSPLHF | TRBJ1-6 | few | NA | TRBV5-1
TGCAGCGTTGAAGATCGACGGGGAATGAACCAAGAGACCCAGTACTTC | CSVEDRRGMNQETQYF | TRBJ2-5 | NA | NA | TRBV29-1
TGTGCCAGCAGTTTCAGGGAAGGAGATATGGAATATTTT | CASSFREGDMEYF | TRBJ2-3 | NA | NA | TRBV12-3/TRBV12-4
TGTGCCAGCAGCTCAAGCCCCCCGAGGGCCTACGAGCAGTACTTC | CASSSSPPRAYEQYF | TRBJ2-7 | NA | NA | TRBV12-3/TRBV12-4
TGTGCCAGCAGCCTGTTTGGACTAGCGGGACGATACGAGCAGTACTTC | CASSLFGLAGRYEQYF | TRBJ2-7 | NA | TRBD2 | TRBV6-2/TRBV6-3
TGCAGTGCTCCTGGACAGGGGGTCGGCAATGAGCAGTTCTTC | CSAPGQGVGNEQFF | TRBJ2-1 | NA | TRBD1 | TRBV20-1
TGTGCCAGCAACCCGGACAGGGCTCATAATTCACCCCTCCACTTT | CASNPDRAHNSPLHF | TRBJ1-6 | NA | TRBD1 | TRBV6-6
TGCAGTGCCGGAGGCCAGCGCGGTGAGACCCAGTACTTC | CSAGGQRGETQYF | TRBJ2-5 | many | NA | TRBV20-1
TGTGCCAGCAGCCCCCGGGGCGGAAGCACAGATACGCAGTATTTT | CASSPRGGSTDTQYF | TRBJ2-3 | many | NA | TRBV11-2
TGCGCCAGCAGCCAGGGGACAGGAGGCCAAGAGACCCAGTACTTC | CASSQGTGGQETQYF | TRBJ2-5 | many | TRBD1 | TRBV4-3
TGTGCCAGCAGCTCCACCGGGACTGGGGTGGAGACCCAGTACTTC | CASSSTGTGVETQYF | TRBJ2-5 | NA | NA | TRBV12-3/TRBV12-4
TGCAGTGCGGGACGGGAGACAGATACGCAGTATTTT | CSAGRETDTQYF | TRBJ2-3 | few | NA | TRBV20-1
TGTGCCAGCAGCCCGAAGGGGGCCAATGAGCAGTTCTTC | CASSPKGANEQFF | TRBJ2-1 | few | TRBD1 | TRBV6-6
TGTGCCAGCAGCCATCCCACAAATGAGCAGTTCTTC | CASSHPTNEQFF | TRBJ2-1 | NA | NA | TRBV11-2
TGTGCCTGGAGTGTACAGCTGAATGAAAAACTGTTTTTT | CAWSVQLNEKLFF | TRBJ1-4 | NA | NA | TRBV30
TGCGCCAGCAGCTTGGAGGCACAGGGGAATAATTCACCCCTCCACTTT | CASSLEAQGNNSPLHF | TRBJ1-6 | few | TRBD1 | TRBV5-1
TGTGCCAGCAGTCCGGCCGGCCTTCACACAGATACGCAGTATTTT | CASSPAGLHTDTQYF | TRBJ2-3 | NA | NA | TRBV6-4
TGTGCCACCAGCGTACGACTAGCGGGAAGCACAGATACGCAGTATTTT | CATSVRLAGSTDTQYF | TRBJ2-3 | NA | TRBD2 | TRBV15
TGTGCCAGCAGCTTAGTCCCAGGCTTCTATGGCTACACCTTC | CASSLVPGFYGYTF | TRBJ1-2 | NA | NA | TRBV7-9
TGTGCCAGCAGCTTGTTAAGGATCCAAGCTAACTATGGCTACACCTTC | CASSLLRIQANYGYTF | TRBJ1-2 | NA | NA | TRBV28
TGTGCCACCAGTGATTTGGGGGACAGGGGGCTAGCCAAAAACATTCAGTACTTC | CATSDLGDRGLAKNIQYF | TRBJ2-4 | few | TRBD1 | TRBV24-1
TGTGCCAGCAGCTTTTATGCCGCCCCTGGCCCGCAGTTCTTC | CASSFYAAPGPQFF | TRBJ2-1 | NA | NA | TRBV5-5
TGTGCCAGCAGCCGACAGGGTACCCTGGACTATGGCTACACATTC | CASSRQGTLDYGYTF | TRBJ1-2 | few | TRBD1 | TRBV12-3/TRBV12-4
TGTGCCAGCAGCTTATATACTAGCCCGAACACCGGGGAGCTGTTTTTT | CASSLYTSPNTGELFF | TRBJ2-2 | NA | NA | TRBV7-2
TGTGCCAGCAGCTTATCCCACTACGAGCAGTACTTC | CASSLSHYEQYF | TRBJ2-7 | NA | NA | TRBV7-2
TGTGCCATCAGTGAGACAGGACTCTCGAACACCGGGGAGCTGTTTTTT | CAISETGLSNTGELFF | TRBJ2-2 | NA | NA | TRBV10-3
TGTGCCAGCAGCTTAGACCCGAGCCTCAATTATTTACCCCTCCACTTT | CASSLDPSLNYLPLHF | TRBJ1-6 | many | NA | TRBV7-2
TGTGCCAGCAGCACGACAGGTTCTAATGAGCAGTTCTTC | CASSTTGSNEQFF | TRBJ2-1 | NA | NA | TRBV11-3
TGTGCCAGCAGCCAAGGGGGCTCGACAGACTACGAGCAGTACTTC | CASSQGGSTDYEQYF | TRBJ2-7 | few | TRBD1 | TRBV7-2
TGTGCCAGCAGCTTAGGGGGCCAGCGTTTGACAGATACGCAGTATTTT | CASSLGGQRLTDTQYF | TRBJ2-3 | NA | NA | TRBV7-2
TGCGCCAGCAGCGAGGAGGTGAACACTGAAGCTTTCTTT | CASSEEVNTEAFF | TRBJ1-1 | few | NA | TRBV5-1
TGTGCCAGCAGCTTGGGACTTCCCACCGGGGAGCTGTTTTTT | CASSLGLPTGELFF | TRBJ2-2 | few | NA | TRBV7-9
TGTGCCAGCAGGGTTTCGGGGGGCATCAATTCACCCCTCCACTTT | CASRVSGGINSPLHF | TRBJ1-6 | NA | NA | TRBV27
TGCGCCAGCAGCCAAGCTTCAGCGGGGGCCTACAATGAGCAGTTCTTC | CASSQASAGAYNEQFF | TRBJ2-1 | NA | TRBD2 | TRBV4-1
TGCGCCAGCAGCCCCCTCGGGGGTGATCTGACCCAAGAGACCCAGTACTTC | CASSPLGGDLTQETQYF | TRBJ2-5 | few | NA | TRBV5-1
TGTGCCAGCAGCACCATTAACACCGGGGAGCTGTTTTTT | CASSTINTGELFF | TRBJ2-2 | NA | NA | TRBV3-1
TGTGCCAGCGCGATGGGGGGCGGCGCAGATACGCAGTATTTT | CASAMGGGADTQYF | TRBJ2-3 | NA | NA | TRBV6-1
TGTGCCATCAGTGAGTCTGAAAGGTCCGTTTTCGCAGATACGCAGCATTTT | CAISESERSVFADTQHF | TRBJ1-5 | NA | NA | TRBV10-3
TGTGCCAGCAGTCCCCCCGGGGGGACGACTGGGCAGCCCCAGCATTTT | CASSPPGGTTGQPQHF | TRBJ1-5 | few | NA | TRBV28
TGTGCCAGCAGTTACTCCAGCGTTCCCTACAATGAGCAGTTCTTC | CASSYSSVPYNEQFF | TRBJ2-1 | NA | NA | TRBV6-5
TGCGCCAGCAGCTGGGGACTAGCGGGAGTGGAGCAAGAGACCCAGTACTTC | CASSWGLAGVEQETQYF | TRBJ2-5 | NA | TRBD2 | TRBV5-5
TGCAGTGCTAGAGACCGGGGGGCGGCTTTCTTT | CSARDRGAAFF | TRBJ1-1 | NA | NA | TRBV20-1
TGCAGTGCTAGACTAGCGGGAGGTACCCATGAGCAGTTCTTC | CSARLAGGTHEQFF | TRBJ2-1 | NA | TRBD2 | TRBV20-1